Listed here are 13 T cell receptor beta chains from one sample, sequenced in a study of T cells in Graves' hyperthyroidism and ophthalmopathy. It was RNA transcripts that yielded the amplified TCR beta CDR3 regions. Using the HTBI primer set, a first-round RT-PCR was run on the TCR CDR3. One entry per CDR3 protein, called by TCRdb with MiXCR from the multiplex PCR reads. The sample has 600,000 to 850,000 distinct CDR3 sequences; roughly a sixth are singletons. Source material: blood. The receptors come from a woman between 50 and 59 years old with Graves' hyperthyroidism that later progressed to Graves' ophthalmopathy.

A few counts support this clonotype. This chain connects TRBV30 to TRBJ2-1; TRBD2 aligns across 9 bases. Germline V gene sequence: CDR1 GTSNPN, CDR2 SVGIG (reference sequence). The CDR3 totals 17 residues. With V trimmed by 0 bases and J by 4 bases, 10 bases remained unmatched. The CDR3 bases are TGTGCCTGGAGTGTACAGGGGAGAGCGGGGGGTTACAATGAGCAGTTCTTC. Protein sequence: CAWSVQGRAGGYNEQFF.

The chain recombines TRBV6-5 with TRBJ1-4; 9 bases are shared with TRBD1. Germline V CDR1 and CDR2: MNHEY, SVGAGI. The V gene end was trimmed by 2 bases and the J gene end by 6 bases; junction bases not matched to a gene: 4. The CDR3 totals 15 residues. The CDR3 loop is CASSYGTGGDEKLFF. The DNA of the CDR3 is TGTGCCAGCAGTTACGGCACAGGGGGCGATGAAAAACTGTTTTTT.

This clonotype was seen at least ten times. The chain links TRBV27 to TRBJ2-1; 11 positions match TRBD2. The CDR3 spans 13 residues. The ends lost 10 bases at V and 9 bases at J; junction bases unmatched: 8. Germline lookup yields CDR1 MNHEY and CDR2 SMNVEV (reference sequence). The CDR3 nucleotides read TGTGCCACACTAGCGGGGGAGGCAGGTGAGCAGTTCTTC. Encoded protein: CATLAGEAGEQFF.

Many counts were recorded for this clonotype. The V and J genes are TRBV3-1 and TRBJ1-6; no clear D gene. Germline V gene data show CDR1 as LGHDT and CDR2 as YNNKEL (reference sequence). The CDR3 covers 12 residues. V lost 3 bases and J lost 9, with 6 bases in between. The CDR3 bases are TGTGCCAGCAGCCACGAAGGTTCACCCCTCCACTTT. Translating gives CASSHEGSPLHF.

There are many counts of this clonotype. The gene calls are TRBV7-8 and TRBJ2-1, with 8 bases aligning to TRBD2. CDR1 and CDR2 (germline): SGHVS, FQNEAQ. This CDR3 is 15 amino acids long. Unmatched junction bases numbered 8, after V lost 1 base and J lost 9 bases. Written as DNA, the CDR3 is TGTGCCAGCAGCTTAGGACGGGGGGGGCCGAGTGAGCAGTTCTTC. Its protein product is CASSLGRGGPSEQFF. Using reference TRBV7-8 and TRBJ2-1 for the parts outside the CDR3, the full variable domain is GAGVSQSPRYKVAKRGQDVALRCDPISGHVSLFWYQQALGQGPEFLTYFQNEAQLDKSGLPSDRFFAERPEGSVSTLKIQRTQQEDSAVYLCASSLGRGGPSEQFFGPGTRLTVL.

This clonotype was seen many times. This chain connects TRBV12-3 or TRBV12-4 to TRBJ1-1; TRBD1 is a possible D gene (6 bases). The CDR3 sequence is 14 residues long. Deletions cut 2 bases from V and 0 bases from J, with 7 bases between. The CDR3 reads CASSLRGMNTEAFF. Written as DNA, the CDR3 is TGTGCCAGCAGTTTAAGGGGGATGAACACTGAAGCTTTCTTT.

Ten or more counts support this clonotype. The gene calls are TRBV3-1 and TRBJ1-4; D is ambiguous. The ends were cut back, 2 bases at V and 0 bases at J, with 7 bases in the middle. CDR3 length: 15 residues. Germline assignment: CDR1 LGHDT and CDR2 YNNKEL (reference sequence). In nucleotides, the CDR3 is TGTGCCAGCAGCCAATGGTCCTCAACTAATGAAAAACTGTTTTTT. The encoded protein is CASSQWSSTNEKLFF.

V usage is TRBV20-1 and J usage is TRBJ1-5; maybe TRBD1 (5 bases). Germline V gene sequence: CDR1 DFQATT, CDR2 SNEGSKA (reference sequence). The CDR3 totals 15 residues. Deletions cut 3 bases from V and 16 bases from J, with 28 bases between. The CDR3 nucleotides are TGCAGTGCTAGTAAGTCCCGGGACGGGATCTTGTTCCAACATTTT. Its protein is CSASKSRDGILFQHF.

The chain recombines TRBV4-1 with TRBJ2-3; the D gene is possibly TRBD1 (6 bases). The V end lost 3 bases, the J end lost 0 bases, and 13 bases lay between the germline ends. The CDR3 covers 16 residues. Germline CDR1 MGHRA, CDR2 YSYEKL. The CDR3 coding sequence is TGCGCCAGCAGCCACGGGGACAAATCTAGCACAGATACGCAGTATTTT. Translating it yields CASSHGDKSSTDTQYF.

The CDR3 DNA reads as TGTGCCAGCAGTTACGAAGAGTGGGACACTGAAGCTTTCTTT. As protein: CASSYEEWDTEAFF. This chain uses TRBV6-5 with TRBJ1-1, with unresolved D. Germline values: CDR1 MNHEY, CDR2 SVGAGI. CDR3 length equals 14 residues. The V end lost 2 bases, the J end lost 3 bases, and 10 bases lay between the germline ends.

Ten or more counts support this clonotype. The CDR3: CASSQEGGEVMRGYTF. CDR3 nucleotides: TGTGCCAGCAGCCAAGAAGGGGGCGAGGTAATGCGAGGCTACACCTTC. The chain recombines TRBV3-1 with TRBJ1-2; TRBD1 aligns across 7 bases. This CDR3 comprises 16 residues. CDR1 and CDR2 (germline): LGHDT, YNNKEL (reference sequence). The J segment lost 8 bases and the V segment lost 0 bases, leaving 12 bases of the junction unmatched.

This clonotype occurred a few times. The chain has TRBV19 and TRBJ2-3; 7 bases map to TRBD2. This CDR3 has 16 amino acids. V shed 7 bases and J 5 bases; nucleotides not matched to a gene: 15. Germline-derived CDR1 and CDR2 are LNHDA and SQIVND (reference sequence). CDR3 nucleotide sequence: TGTGCCAGTACGAATATCTTCAGCGGGGCCGGAGATACGCAGTATTTT. It codes for CASTNIFSGAGDTQYF.

Notes on this clonotype: A clone one base away is much larger, so this may be a read error. The J gene is TRBJ2-7, the V gene TRBV5-1; 7 bases map to TRBD1. This CDR3 is 15 amino acids long. In germline, CDR1 is SGHRS, CDR2 YFSETQ. V shed 4 bases, J shed 3 bases, and the junction held 10 bases outside the gene matches. CDR3 amino acids: CASSQMTGQFYEQYF. The CDR3 DNA is TGCGCCAGCAGCCAGATGACAGGGCAATTCTACGAGCAGTACTTC.